These 30 T cell receptor beta chains were sequenced from one sample in a study of T cell changes during pregnancy in multiple sclerosis. Profiled with immunoSEQ multiplex PCR; TCRdb holds only in-frame clones, not every one. The sample includes about 110,000 clones, 85% to 95% seen only once; the top ten take roughly 0.82%. This sample comprised peripheral blood, obtained in the third trimester of pregnancy. Every receptor here comes from a female donor in good health, enrolled as a control in a pregnancy study.

Sample share makes this clone large. The rearrangement uses TRBV15 and TRBJ1-1; D possibly corresponds to TRBD1 (6 bases). V lost 3 bases to trimming and J lost 5 bases, with 19 bases between them. The CDR3 runs 16 residues. Germline CDR1 is LNHNV and CDR2 is YYDKDF (reference sequence). As DNA, the CDR3 is TGTGCCACCAGCAGCGCAGGCAGGGGAGAAAGAACTGAAGCTTTCTTT. It is translated as CATSSAGRGERTEAFF.

This clone was recorded only once. J is TRBJ1-2 and V is TRBV19; D may be TRBD1 (6 bases). V gave up 3 bases and J gave up 8 bases, with 19 bases separating them. Germline CDR1 and CDR2: LNHDA and SQIVND (reference sequence). This CDR3 has 15 amino acids. The CDR3 here is CASSIQGNDPGGYTF. The CDR3 DNA reads TGTGCCAGTAGTATTCAGGGGAACGACCCGGGGGGCTACACCTTC.

The chain has TRBV6-6 and TRBJ1-1, with D possibly being TRBD1 (5 bases). V lost 0 bases to trimming and J lost 1 base, with 12 bases between them. The CDR3 has 16 amino acids. From germline, CDR1 is MNHNY and CDR2 SVGAGI (reference sequence). Written as DNA, the CDR3 is TGTGCCAGCAGTTACTCGAGGCGGCAGGGGAACACTGAAGCTTTCTTT. Translating it yields CASSYSRRQGNTEAFF.

This clone was counted a few times. V usage is TRBV6-5 and J usage is TRBJ1-2; D is uncertain. The CDR3 is 12 amino acids. Germline CDR1 is MNHEY and CDR2 is SVGAGI. The V gene lost 6 bases and the J gene lost 8 bases, with 13 bases spanning the gap. DNA of the CDR3: TGTGCCAGCAGGAAACTAAAAGGCGGCTACACCTTC. Amino acid sequence: CASRKLKGGYTF.

This CDR3 is CASSLAVGTTLNTEAFF. The CDR3, as DNA: TGCGCCAGCAGCTTGGCCGTGGGCACAACCTTGAACACTGAAGCTTTCTTT. J is TRBJ1-1 and V is TRBV5-1, with unresolved D. Trimming left V 0 bases short and J 0 bases short, with 15 bases between. The CDR3 length is 17 residues. Germline values: CDR1 SGHRS, CDR2 YFSETQ.

This chain links TRBV27 with TRBJ1-6; the match to TRBD1 covers 8 bases. This CDR3 has 16 residues. CDR1 is MNHEY, CDR2 SMNVEV, per germline (reference sequence). V lost 5 bases and J lost 3; bases outside the gene matches: 6. In DNA form, the CDR3 reads TGTGCCAGCAGTGGGGGACAGGAGATCTATAATTCACCCCTCCACTTT. This sequence encodes CASSGGQEIYNSPLHF.

This clone was recorded once. This chain links TRBV5-5 with TRBJ2-7, with unresolved D. Between the trimmed V and J ends, which lost 3 bases and 5 bases, there was a span of 9 bases. The CDR3 loop spans 12 amino acids. CDR1 SGHKS and CDR2 YYEKEE come from the germline V gene (reference sequence). CDR3 amino acids: CASSSGSDEQYF. The CDR3 DNA is TGTGCCAGCAGCTCCGGTTCTGACGAGCAGTACTTC.

The chain recombines TRBV11-2 with TRBJ1-3; 9 bases line up with TRBD1. The V gene's germline CDR1 is SGHAT and CDR2 FQNNGV. The CDR3 is 14 residues long. The J segment lost 4 bases and the V segment lost 4 bases, leaving 2 bases of the junction unmatched. This CDR3 is CASSWGTGGNTIYF. The DNA for the CDR3 is TGTGCCAGCAGCTGGGGGACAGGGGGAAACACCATATATTTT.

V usage is TRBV5-1 and J usage is TRBJ2-1; weak D call: TRBD2 (6 bases). The V gene's germline CDR1 is SGHRS and CDR2 YFSETQ. Between the trimmed V and J ends, which lost 6 bases and 6 bases, there was a span of 16 bases. The CDR3 length is 14 residues. Here the CDR3 reads CASNRWDSSNEQFF. DNA for the CDR3: TGCGCCAGCAACCGCTGGGACTCCAGCAATGAGCAGTTCTTC.

This clone was seen a handful of times. The chain has TRBV27 and TRBJ1-1, with 7 bases aligning to TRBD1. Germline V gene data show CDR1 as MNHEY and CDR2 as SMNVEV (reference sequence). The junction had 3 bases not matched to a gene; V was cut back by 5 bases and J by 0 bases. The CDR3 has 14 amino acids. The CDR3 protein is CASSAGGMNTEAFF. The CDR3 DNA reads TGTGCCAGCAGTGCAGGGGGAATGAACACTGAAGCTTTCTTT.

The rearrangement uses TRBV19 and TRBJ2-5; maybe TRBD2 (5 bases). Per the germline V gene, CDR1 is LNHDA and CDR2 is SQIVND (reference sequence). Trimming took 5 bases from V and 7 from J, leaving 14 bases between them. The CDR3 totals 13 residues. The CDR3 DNA reads TGTGCCAGTAGTTCCTCCGTGCGGGCGACCCAGTACTTC. Residues: CASSSSVRATQYF. The full variable domain, in which reference TRBV19 and TRBJ2-5 provide the parts outside the CDR3, is DGGITQSPKYLFRKEGQNVTLSCEQNLNHDAMYWYRQDPGQGLRLIYYSQIVNDFQKGDIAEGYSVSREKKESFPLTVTSAQKNPTAFYLCASSSSVRATQYFGPGTRLLVL.

The rearrangement links TRBV18 to TRBJ2-5, with TRBD2 matching 7 bases. Germline assignment: CDR1 KGHSH and CDR2 LQKENI. The trim removed 2 bases at V and 2 bases at J, leaving 2 bases unmatched. The CDR3 is 14 amino acids. This chain's CDR3 is CASSPGLVQETQYF. The CDR3 nucleotides read TGTGCCAGCTCACCAGGACTAGTACAAGAGACCCAGTACTTC.

The rearrangement links TRBV30 to TRBJ2-2; 10 bases match TRBD2. V was clipped by 7 bases and J by 6 bases; unmatched bases: 11. CDR1 and CDR2 (germline): GTSNPN, SVGIG (reference sequence). The CDR3 is 15 amino acids. CDR3 loop: CASPKRGGESGELFF. The CDR3 bases are TGTGCCTCACCAAAGCGGGGGGGCGAGTCCGGGGAGCTGTTTTTT.

This sequence joins TRBV11-1 and TRBJ2-3, with 8 positions matching TRBD2. V gave up 5 bases and J gave up 3 bases; unmatched junction bases: 13. CDR3 length: 17 residues. Germline CDR1 reads SGHAT; CDR2 reads FQDESV (reference sequence). In nucleotides, the CDR3 is TGTGCCAGCAGCCCTGACAAACCAGCGGGGGTGACAGATACGCAGTATTTT. This sequence encodes CASSPDKPAGVTDTQYF. Supplemented by reference TRBV11-1 and TRBJ2-3, the full variable domain reads EAEVAQSPRYKITEKSQAVAFWCDPISGHATLYWYRQILGQGPELLVQFQDESVVDDSQLPKDRFSAERLKGVDSTLKIQPAELGDSAMYLCASSPDKPAGVTDTQYFGPGTRLTVL.

The chain recombines TRBV7-9 with TRBJ1-3; TRBD1 aligns across 8 bases. There are 15 residues in the CDR3. V lost 5 bases to trimming and J lost 5 bases; unmatched junction nucleotides: 8. In germline, CDR1 is SEHNR, CDR2 FQNEAQ (reference sequence). CDR3 nucleotide sequence: TGTGCCAGCAGCCCCCGACAGGGGTTGAGAAACACCATATATTTT. It specifies CASSPRQGLRNTIYF.

The rearrangement links TRBV7-2 to TRBJ2-7; D remains ambiguous. V shed 6 bases and J shed 4 bases, with 7 bases lying between them. The CDR3 extends over 11 amino acids. Germline V CDR1 and CDR2: SGHTA, FQGNSA. CDR3 coding DNA: TGTGCCAGCAGTAACTTTTACGAGCAGTACTTC. Protein product: CASSNFYEQYF. Full variable domain (outside the CDR3, taken from reference TRBV7-2 and TRBJ2-7): GAGVSQSPSNKVTEKGKDVELRCDPISGHTALYWYRQSLGQGLEFLIYFQGNSAPDKSGLPSDRFSAERTGGSVSTLTIQRTQQEDSAVYLCASSNFYEQYFGPGTRLTVT.

In its sample, this clone was seen once. The V and J genes are TRBV5-1 and TRBJ1-1; no clear D gene. V lost 1 base to trimming and J lost 5 bases, with 9 bases between them. The CDR3 runs to 13 residues. Germline-derived CDR1 and CDR2 are SGHRS and YFSETQ. Here the CDR3 DNA reads TGCGCCAGCAGCTTGAACGGGAGGACTGAAGCTTTCTTT. Its protein product is CASSLNGRTEAFF.

The V and J genes are TRBV7-2 and TRBJ1-3, with D maybe TRBD1 (6 bases). The CDR3 is 14 residues long. V lost 2 bases to trimming and J lost 4 bases, with 9 bases between them. CDR1 and CDR2 (germline): SGHTA, FQGNSA. The CDR3 nucleotides are TGTGCCAGCAGCTTACCAGGGGTAGGAAACACCATATATTTT. This sequence encodes CASSLPGVGNTIYF.

This chain links TRBV25-1 with TRBJ1-6, with 8 bases matching TRBD1. This CDR3 region has 13 residues. Germline loops: CDR1 MGHDK, CDR2 SYGVNS. Losses at the gene ends were 7 bases for V and 5 bases for J; bases not matched to a gene: 1. The CDR3 DNA reads TGTGCCAGCACAGGGGGCCATAATTCACCCCTCCACTTT. Its protein product is CASTGGHNSPLHF. Looking up the rest from reference TRBV25-1 and TRBJ1-6 gives the full variable domain: EADIYQTPRYLVIGTGKKITLECSQTMGHDKMYWYQQDPGMELHLIHYSYGVNSTEKGDLSSESTVSRIRTEHFPLTLESARPSHTSQYLCASTGGHNSPLHFGNGTRLTVT.

This clone has just one count. CDR3 sequence: CASIPTRTNTQYF. DNA of the CDR3: TGTGCCAGCATTCCGACCAGGACAAATACGCAGTATTTT. The V and J genes are TRBV2 and TRBJ2-3; D might be TRBD1 (5 bases). Per the germline V gene, CDR1 is SNHLY and CDR2 is FYNNEI. The CDR3 is made up of 13 amino acids. The V gene lost 7 bases and the J gene lost 7 bases, with 15 bases spanning the gap.

V usage is TRBV15 and J usage is TRBJ2-2; D gene uncertain. In germline, CDR1 is LNHNV, CDR2 YYDKDF (reference sequence). V was shortened by 2 bases and J by 7 bases, with 11 bases between the two germline ends. This CDR3 comprises 14 residues. The chain's CDR3 is CATSRPAQSGELFF. The CDR3 nucleotides read TGTGCCACCAGCAGACCAGCGCAAAGCGGGGAGCTGTTTTTT.

V usage is TRBV6-1 and J usage is TRBJ1-4; 11 nucleotides match TRBD1. Germline V gene data show CDR1 as MNHNS and CDR2 as SASEGT. The trim removed 11 bases at V and 8 bases at J, leaving 13 bases unmatched. The CDR3 totals 15 residues. The CDR3 region has the DNA TGTGCCTGGGGGGACAGGGGGGCTCTGGAGGAAAAACTGTTTTTT. Encoded protein: CAWGDRGALEEKLFF.

The chain carries TRBV4-1 and TRBJ1-1; 7 bases line up with TRBD1. Germline lookup yields CDR1 MGHRA and CDR2 YSYEKL. The CDR3 extends over 15 amino acids. The V and J ends lost 5 bases and 2 bases, in that order; junction bases with no gene match: 8. The CDR3 DNA reads as TGCGCCAGCAGCTATAGGACAGGCGCAAACACTGAAGCTTTCTTT. Translated, it gives CASSYRTGANTEAFF.

This sequence joins TRBV11-2 and TRBJ2-7; D call uncertain. The CDR3 consists of 11 residues. Between the trimmed V and J ends, which lost 1 base and 5 bases, there was a span of 3 bases. Germline V gene data show CDR1 as SGHAT and CDR2 as FQNNGV. The CDR3 loop is CASSLADEQYF. For the CDR3, the DNA is TGTGCCAGCAGCTTAGCCGACGAGCAGTACTTC. Drawing the rest from reference TRBV11-2 and TRBJ2-7, the complete variable domain is EAGVAQSPRYKIIEKRQSVAFWCNPISGHATLYWYQQILGQGPKLLIQFQNNGVVDDSQLPKDRFSAERLKGVDSTLKIQPAKLEDSAVYLCASSLADEQYFGPGTRLTVT.

The rearrangement uses TRBV9 and TRBJ2-2, with TRBD1 matching 9 bases. The CDR3 extends over 17 amino acids. V trimming: 3 bases; J trimming: 4 bases; junction bases outside the gene matches: 10. Germline values: CDR1 SGDLS, CDR2 YYNGEE. The CDR3 region has the DNA TGTGCCAGCAGCGCCCAATTGACAGGGGGGATCACCGGGGAGCTGTTTTTT. Amino acid sequence: CASSAQLTGGITGELFF.

The V gene is TRBV7-8, the J gene TRBJ1-4; D call uncertain. Trimming removed 3 bases at V and 1 base at J, with 15 bases between. This CDR3 has 17 amino acids. Germline V lookup: CDR1 SGHVS, CDR2 FQNEAQ. The CDR3 loop is CASSLPREDLTNEKLFF. CDR3 in DNA: TGTGCCAGCAGCTTGCCTAGGGAGGACTTAACTAATGAAAAACTGTTTTTT.

The V and J genes are TRBV2 and TRBJ1-2, with unresolved D. Trimming took off 4 bases at V and 0 bases at J, with 12 bases between the two ends. CDR3 length equals 15 residues. Germline values: CDR1 SNHLY, CDR2 FYNNEI. The CDR3 spells CASSAEAAANYGYTF. As DNA, the CDR3 is TGTGCCAGCAGTGCGGAGGCAGCGGCTAACTATGGCTACACCTTC.

The gene calls are TRBV7-9 and TRBJ1-1, with 7 bases identical to TRBD1. Germline assignment: CDR1 SEHNR and CDR2 FQNEAQ (reference sequence). The length of the CDR3 is 12 residues. The trim removed 5 bases at V and 8 bases at J, leaving 5 bases unmatched. The CDR3: CASSRKQGEAFF. The CDR3 DNA follows: TGTGCCAGCAGCCGAAAACAGGGGGAAGCTTTCTTT.

The chain carries TRBV9 and TRBJ1-2, with a weak D call TRBD1 (6 bases). The germline V gene has CDR1 SGDLS and CDR2 YYNGEE. The V gene lost 3 bases and the J gene lost 4 bases, with 22 bases spanning the gap. The CDR3 contains 17 residues. The CDR3 sequence: CASSASLSTTGTYGYTF. Here the CDR3 DNA reads TGTGCCAGCAGCGCATCCTTATCGACGACAGGAACCTATGGCTACACCTTC.

This clone showed up just once. The rearrangement joins TRBV6-5 to TRBJ1-2; D is unclear. CDR3 length: 14 residues. Per the germline V gene, CDR1 is MNHEY and CDR2 is SVGAGI. V shed 0 bases and J shed 4 bases, with 9 bases lying between them. CDR3 nucleotide sequence: TGTGCCAGCAGTTACTCGCAGGCCCTCTATGGCTACACCTTC. Its protein is CASSYSQALYGYTF.